A selection of T cell receptor beta chains follows, all from one sample in a study of shared clonotypes between healthy human individuals. TCRdb keeps only in-frame clones here, not all; method: immunoSEQ multiplex PCR. The sample has about 2 million clones, about 95% seen once. The sequenced sample consisted of naive CD8+ T cells sorted from blood. The origin of the receptors is a man younger than 35 in good health. Each CDR3 is given with its conserved first and last residue. D genes are given only for firm matches. Some rows mark clone size as missing; the rest say once, few, many or name a class of expanded clone.

v_call	d_call	clone_size	j_call	cdr3_nt	cdr3_aa
TRBV7-9	.	.	TRBJ2-1	TGTGCCAGCAGCATCAGACAACTCCCGGCCCACAATGAGCAGTTCTTC	CASSIRQLPAHNEQFF
TRBV4-1	.	.	TRBJ2-3	TGCGCCAGCAGCCAAGATGCGCAGCCCCGGGGGCAGTATTTT	CASSQDAQPRGQYF
TRBV9	TRBD2	.	TRBJ2-1	TGTGCCAGCAGCTATATAGCGGGGGGCATCAATGAGCAGTTCTTC	CASSYIAGGINEQFF
TRBV11-2	TRBD2	once	TRBJ2-5	TGTGCCAGCAGCGTACAGGGTCAGCGGGGGGCTCAAGAGACCCAGTACTTC	CASSVQGQRGAQETQYF
TRBV6-1	.	.	TRBJ2-7	TGTGCCAGCAGTGAAGGGCAGTTCTACGAGCAGTACTTC	CASSEGQFYEQYF
TRBV28	TRBD2	.	TRBJ2-2	TGTGCCAGCAGTTTATTCCAAGCGGGGGGACCGGTCCCCGGGGAGCTGTTTTTT	CASSLFQAGGPVPGELFF
TRBV5-1	TRBD1	.	TRBJ1-5	TGCGCCAGCAGCCCGGGACAGGGTATTCAGCCCCAGCATTTT	CASSPGQGIQPQHF
TRBV19	.	.	TRBJ1-1	TGTGCCAGTAAATCGAGCCTTCTATTCACCGGGGCCCACCCAAACGTAACTGAAGCTTTCTTT	CASKSSLLFTGAHPNVTEAFF
TRBV28	TRBD1	.	TRBJ2-7	TGTGCCAGCAGCTATAGTTTAGGGACAGGGTCCTACGAGCAGTACTTC	CASSYSLGTGSYEQYF
TRBV27	.	.	TRBJ1-6	TGTGCCAGCAGTTCACGGGGCTCGGCCCTCCACTTT	CASSSRGSALHF
TRBV28	TRBD2	once	TRBJ2-3	TGTGCCAGCAGTTTGGGGGCGGGGGGCCCCACAGATACGCAGTATTTT	CASSLGAGGPTDTQYF
TRBV4-3	.	.	TRBJ2-7	TGCGCCAGCAGCCAAGATCGGGCAGCCCACGAGCAGTACTTC	CASSQDRAAHEQYF
TRBV5-1	TRBD1	.	TRBJ2-5	TGCGCCAGCAGCTCCGTAGGACAGGGAATGTTACAAGAGACCCAGTACTTC	CASSSVGQGMLQETQYF
TRBV13	TRBD2	.	TRBJ2-5	TGTGCCAGCAGCTTATCTAGCGGGGGGCTCCAAGAGACCCAGTACTTC	CASSLSSGGLQETQYF
TRBV5-1	.	.	TRBJ2-7	TGCGCCAGCAGCATTATAGCGGACAGGGAGGGAAGCGAGCAGTACTTC	CASSIIADREGSEQYF
TRBV29-1	TRBD2	.	TRBJ2-1	TGCAGCGTTGAAGATCCTTTAAACGCGGGGGGCCGGTACAATGAGCAGTTCTTC	CSVEDPLNAGGRYNEQFF
TRBV7-9	.	.	TRBJ1-1	TGTGCCAGCAGCCCCGAAGCCGCATGGCTGGGCACTGAAGCTTTCTTT	CASSPEAAWLGTEAFF
TRBV6-4	TRBD2	.	TRBJ2-1	TGTGCCAGCAGTGACTCGGCTAGCGGGGCGGTTGAGCAGTTCTTC	CASSDSASGAVEQFF
TRBV4-1	.	.	TRBJ2-1	TGCGCCAGCAGCCAAGGGGGGGCCTCCTACAATGAGCAGTTCTTC	CASSQGGASYNEQFF
TRBV2	.	.	TRBJ1-1	TGTGCCAGCAGTGACGTGATGACTGAAGCTTTCTTT	CASSDVMTEAFF
TRBV27	TRBD2	.	TRBJ2-2	TGTGCCAGCAGTATCCTAGCGGCGAACACCGGGGAGCTGTTTTTT	CASSILAANTGELFF
TRBV6-1	TRBD1	.	TRBJ2-7	TGTGCCAGCAGTATGCGGACAGGGAGCGAGCAGTACTTC	CASSMRTGSEQYF
TRBV7-9	.	.	TRBJ1-2	TGTGCCAGCAGCTCTACGCAATTGTACAGGGAGGTCGACTATGGCTACACCTTC	CASSSTQLYREVDYGYTF
TRBV5-5	.	.	TRBJ1-1	TGTGCCAGCAGCTTGGTCCCCCTTCTAAACACTGAAGCTTTCTTT	CASSLVPLLNTEAFF
TRBV4-2	.	once	TRBJ2-7	TGTGCCAGCAGCCAAGTTTCTACAGGGTTGGACTACGAGCAGTACTTC	CASSQVSTGLDYEQYF
TRBV6-5	.	.	TRBJ1-5	TGTGCCAGCAGTTACGCAGGAATTGGGCAGCCCCAGCATTTT	CASSYAGIGQPQHF
TRBV27	.	.	TRBJ2-7	TGTGCCAGCAGTTTCAGGGGGGACCCCTACGAGCAGTACTTC	CASSFRGDPYEQYF
TRBV18	.	.	TRBJ1-6	TGTGCCAGCTCACCGACGTCCGGATATAATTCACCCCTCCACTTT	CASSPTSGYNSPLHF
TRBV4-1	.	.	TRBJ1-1	TGCGCCAGCAGCCTCGGGGAGGGAAATACGTTTGAAGCTTTCTTT	CASSLGEGNTFEAFF
TRBV4-1	.	.	TRBJ1-3	TGCGCCAGCAGCCCCCCCGACGGAAACACCATATATTTT	CASSPPDGNTIYF
TRBV19	.	.	TRBJ1-5	TGTGCCAGTAGCTCAACCCCCCCTGTCAGGCAGCCCCAGCATTTT	CASSSTPPVRQPQHF
TRBV9	.	.	TRBJ2-5	TGTGCCAGCAGCCCAAGGGACGGGAAAGAGACCCAGTACTTC	CASSPRDGKETQYF